This T cell receptor beta chain originates from a study of T cells in Graves' hyperthyroidism and ophthalmopathy. Study details: Any treatment followed the collection of peripheral blood at initial diagnosis.

This clonotype has ten or more counts. The antigen is unknown. General observations from the study: Through a model of 13 V-J features, ophthalmopathy was separated from stable hyperthyroidism. Ophthalmopathy got predicted by the model a median 6.5 months before its onset. Most clonotypes expanded in the thyroid (above 0.001) were also present in blood.

Amplification of TCR beta CDR3 regions was performed using RNA transcripts as template. RT-PCR in the first round (using the HTBI primer set) targeted the TCR CDR3. TCRdb independently ran MiXCR on the multiplex PCR reads; one entry per CDR3 protein. The top ten clones hold about 12% of a sample with about 410,000 distinct CDR3 sequences, 14% to 15% of them seen once. The clonotype comes from a man younger than 35 with Graves' ophthalmopathy. What was sequenced was blood.

The CDR3 loop is CASGTSGRDFSGETQYF. CDR3 nucleotide sequence: TGTGCCAGTGGAACTAGCGGGAGGGATTTCTCCGGAGAGACCCAGTACTTC. This chain links TRBV12-3 or TRBV12-4 with TRBJ2-5; 13 positions match TRBD2. This CDR3 comprises 17 residues. Trimming took 9 bases from V and 4 from J; bases not matched to a gene: 14.